This T cell receptor beta chain was captured in a study of beta chain features in type 1 diabetes. Study-wide results and caveats: All four CD4+ subsets from Type 1 diabetes patients carried moderately but significantly shorter TCRB CDR3s. Whatever favoring of shorter templates PCR might show would apply equally to patients and controls.

cDNA synthesis used the whole RNA isolate, giving expressed TCRB sequences. This table comes from immunoSEQ multiplex PCR, and its TCRdb copy is limited to in-frame clones, with some not included. The top ten clones hold roughly 0.022% of a sample with 680,000 or so clones, 13% of them seen once. The germline CDR1 and CDR2 sequences are PRHDT and FYEKMQ (reference sequence). Trimming cost V 4 bases and J 2 bases; bases outside gene matches: 2. The CDR3 length is 15 residues. CD4+ naive, central memory, regulatory and stem cell-like memory cells were sorted via CD45RO/CCR7/CD25/CD127/CD95/CD27. Once sorted, every population was more than 95% pure. With respect to this clone: Its antigen is unknown.

Material for sequencing was naive CD4+ T cells from blood. The chain joins TRBV13 to TRBJ2-1, with 10 positions matching TRBD1. The source is a man younger than 35 with type 1 diabetes. CDR3 nucleotide sequence: TGTGCCAGCAGCTCCGGGACAGGGGCCTACAATGAGCAGTTCTTC. It yields the protein CASSSGTGAYNEQFF.